At least ten counts were recorded for the clone carrying this T cell receptor beta chain. Its antigen is unknown. The data stem from a study of human T cells and chemical hapten exposure. Turning to the study itself: Patch tests delivered 0.01% DPC to the upper back and were evaluated at 6 days. Patients, chiefly female, had alopecia areata, totalis or universalis.

Overall study results and limits: Counts of TCRs above 1 in 1000 frequency stayed unchanged with DPC sensitization.

Time point denoted: patch test 1, 2 weeks after DPC sensitization. Treatment denoted: therapeutic diphenylcyclopropenone sensitization with weekly scalp DPC. Unfractionated whole blood was the source from which total RNA was extracted. Germline V gene data show CDR1 as MGHRA and CDR2 as YSYEKL. J lost 7 bases, V lost 1 base, and 6 bases had no gene match. The CDR3 is 15 residues long. TCRdb re-called the RACE reads through MiXCR, storing one row per CDR3 protein. The sample carries approximately 43,000 distinct CDR3 sequences, just under 4% recorded once. This chain connects TRBV4-1 to TRBJ2-1, with 8 bases identical to TRBD1. The receptor was derived from a man in his forties or fifties with alopecia areata. Some clones in this sample may be carry-over from other donors' samples. The sample consisted of whole blood, taken in connection with sensitization to the hapten diphenylcyclopropenone (DPC). As DNA, the CDR3 is TGCGCCAGCAGCCAAGTCCAGGGGGCGATGAATGAGCAGTTCTTC. Residues: CASSQVQGAMNEQFF.